This T cell receptor (beta chain) was sequenced for a study of control samples from healthy donors and cancer patients. The CDR3 is 12 amino acids. V trimming: 4 bases; J trimming: 7 bases; junction bases outside the gene matches: 3. Libraries were prepared by immunoSEQ multiplex PCR; TCRdb keeps only in-frame clonotypes and omits some of them. Here the sample spans under 90,000 clones, almost 95% being singletons. The chain couples TRBV12-3 or TRBV12-4 to TRBJ2-7; the match to TRBD1 covers 8 bases. The sequenced material came from blood. The receptor comes from a woman aged 60-75 years in good health. Here the CDR3 reads CASSSGGVEQYF. The CDR3 bases are TGTGCCAGCAGTTCAGGGGGCGTTGAGCAGTACTTC.